Below are 8 T cell receptor beta chains sequenced from a single sample in a study of glioma-infiltrating T cells after dendritic cell vaccination. The repertoire was sequenced with immunoSEQ multiplex PCR; TCRdb's copy has only in-frame clones and lacks some. The sample has some 58,000 clones; over 75% are singletons. Time point indicated: after dendritic cell vaccination, including at tumor progression/relapse. Material: blood, obtained after dendritic cell vaccination. All receptors derive from a human donor with glioblastoma.

The chain is built from TRBV12-1 and TRBJ2-2; the table assigns TRBD1, which was not confirmed against the DNA. TRBV12-1 is reported as a pseudogene. This CDR3 has 17 amino acids. The CDR3: CASSHTGQLSNTGELFF. CDR3 nucleotide sequence: TGTGCCAGCAGTCACACCGGACAGTTATCCAACACCGGGGAGCTGTTTTTT.

V usage is TRBV7-9 and J usage is TRBJ1-1; possible D gene TRBD1, 5 bases. Trimming stripped 4 bases from V and 5 bases from J, with 11 bases between. The CDR3 is 13 residues long. The germline V gene has CDR1 SEHNR and CDR2 FQNEAQ (reference sequence). In DNA form, the CDR3 reads TGTGCCAGCAGCTCCCCAGGGAATACTGAAGCTTTCTTT. Residues: CASSSPGNTEAFF.

This chain joins TRBV7-2 and TRBJ2-5; 9 bases match TRBD2. The germline gives CDR1 SGHTA, CDR2 FQGNSA. The CDR3 is 16 residues long. V dropped 5 bases and J dropped 3; count of bases not matched to a gene: 10. In DNA form, the CDR3 reads TGTGCCAGCAGCCAGCGGGGGGTTTGGGGAAAAGAGACCCAGTACTTC. This gives the protein CASSQRGVWGKETQYF.

This clone was counted once. The rearrangement uses TRBV5-4 and TRBJ2-2, with TRBD1 identical over 9 bases. This CDR3 has 14 amino acids. J was trimmed by 7 bases and V by 4 bases; bases with no gene match: 5. Germline V gene lookup returns CDR1 SGHNT and CDR2 YYREEE (reference sequence). CDR3: CASSRTGAGGELFF. The CDR3 nucleotides read TGTGCCAGCAGCCGGACAGGGGCGGGCGGGGAGCTGTTTTTT.

The chain couples TRBV27 to TRBJ1-6, with 7 bases lining up with TRBD1. The CDR3 covers 15 residues. Trimming cost V 2 bases and J 6 bases; bases outside gene matches: 4. Germline CDR1 is MNHEY and CDR2 is SMNVEV (reference sequence). The CDR3 reads CASSLDRDSNSPLHF. The CDR3 bases are TGTGCCAGCAGTTTAGACCGGGACAGTAATTCACCCCTCCACTTT.

The gene calls are TRBV7-3 and TRBJ2-1; D possibly corresponds to TRBD1 (6 bases). CDR3 length: 13 amino acids. Looked up from germline, CDR1 is SGHTA and CDR2 is FQGTGA. Trimming removed 4 bases at V and 5 bases at J, with 9 bases between. CDR3: CASSSGVNNEQFF. The CDR3 bases are TGTGCCAGCAGCTCAGGGGTTAACAATGAGCAGTTCTTC.

The chain links TRBV7-3 to TRBJ2-1, with D possibly matching TRBD2 (5 bases). The CDR3 extends over 15 amino acids. V was cut by 2 bases and J by 6 bases, with 14 bases left in between. The germline CDR1 and CDR2 sequences are SGHTA and FQGTGA. This CDR3 is CASSLSFPGFNEQFF. For the CDR3, the DNA is TGTGCCAGCAGCTTATCGTTCCCGGGGTTCAATGAGCAGTTCTTC.

V is TRBV25-1 and J is TRBJ2-7, with D perhaps matching TRBD2 (5 bases). The CDR3 spans 15 residues. V was cut by 5 bases and J by 6 bases, with 20 bases left in between. CDR1 and CDR2 (germline): MGHDK, SYGVNS. In DNA form, the CDR3 reads TGTGCCAGCAGTTACTCAGCTGGGAGAAGATTCGAGCAGTACTTC. Protein product: CASSYSAGRRFEQYF.